The 31 T cell receptor beta chains given below trace back to one sample, sequenced in a study of T cells in Graves' hyperthyroidism and ophthalmopathy. The source material, RNA transcripts, was used to amplify TCR beta CDR3 regions. The TCR CDR3 was amplified in a first-round RT-PCR using the HTBI primer set. TCRdb reanalysed the multiplex PCR reads using MiXCR and keeps one entry per CDR3 protein. Of 550,000 to 700,000 distinct CDR3 sequences in the sample, under 60% were seen once. What was sequenced was peripheral blood or thyroid tissue (not recorded which). The receptors come from an adult woman with Graves' disease, either hyperthyroidism or ophthalmopathy (not recorded which).

This clonotype was counted ten times or more. The chain combines TRBV9 with TRBJ1-1; the match to TRBD1 covers 8 bases. The CDR3 spans 15 residues. Germline V gives CDR1 SGDLS, CDR2 YYNGEE. V shed 8 bases and J 1 base; nucleotides not matched to a gene: 10. The CDR3 loop reads CASSSAGTGNTEAFF. The DNA for the CDR3 is TGTGCCAGTTCCTCAGCCGGGACAGGGAACACTGAAGCTTTCTTT.

The rearrangement joins TRBV7-2 to TRBJ2-7; D is tentatively TRBD1 or TRBD2 (8 bases each). Germline V gene lookup returns CDR1 SGHTA and CDR2 FQGNSA. There are 16 residues in the CDR3. The V gene lost 4 bases and the J gene lost 9 bases, with 25 bases spanning the gap. This CDR3 reads CASSSTGVAGLGRQYF. DNA for the CDR3: TGTGCCAGCAGCTCGACAGGGGTAGCGGGACTCGGAAGGCAGTACTTC.

This chain connects TRBV7-2 to TRBJ1-3; D gene ambiguous. With 3 bases removed from V and 0 bases from J, the gap between germline ends came to 6 bases. This CDR3 is built from 14 residues. From germline, CDR1 is SGHTA and CDR2 FQGNSA. This CDR3 is CASSFGPSGNTIYF. The DNA of the CDR3 is TGTGCCAGCAGCTTTGGGCCCTCTGGAAACACCATATATTTT.

The genes are TRBV5-8 and TRBJ1-1; D is perhaps TRBD1 (5 bases). The germline V gene encodes CDR1 SGHTS and CDR2 YDEGEE. Trimming left V 4 bases short and J 10 bases short, with 17 bases between. The CDR3 runs to 13 residues. CDR3 DNA sequence: TGTGCCAGCAGCCTGGCCGGGGGTGGGTCAGCTTTCTTT. Translation: CASSLAGGGSAFF. The variable domain in full, with the rest retrieved from reference TRBV5-8 and TRBJ1-1, is EAGVTQSPTHLIKTRGQQATLRCSPISGHTSVYWYQQALGLGLQFLLWYDEGEERNRGNFPPRFSGRQFPNYSSELNVNALELEDSALYLCASSLAGGGSAFFGQGTRLTVV.

This rearrangement joins TRBV15 to TRBJ2-5, with D maybe TRBD1 (6 bases). Trimming pared 3 bases from V and 0 bases from J, leaving 14 bases between. Per the germline V gene, CDR1 is LNHNV and CDR2 is YYDKDF (reference sequence). This CDR3 contains 16 residues. This CDR3 is CATSRRQAPYQETQYF. CDR3 in DNA: TGTGCCACCAGCAGGAGACAGGCCCCGTACCAAGAGACCCAGTACTTC.

The V gene is TRBV25-1, the J gene TRBJ2-5, with D unclear. Germline V gene lookup returns CDR1 MGHDK and CDR2 SYGVNS. The CDR3 totals 12 residues. Trimming took 10 bases from V and 0 from J, leaving 9 bases between them. In nucleotides, the CDR3 is TGTGCCATTGCGGTCGACCAAGAGACCCAGTACTTC. It yields the protein CAIAVDQETQYF.

The chain joins TRBV19 to TRBJ2-6, with D perhaps TRBD2 (5 bases). The V end lost 5 bases, the J end lost 18 bases, and 20 bases lay between the germline ends. This CDR3 region has 13 residues. Per germline, CDR1 LNHDA and CDR2 SQIVND (reference sequence). The chain's CDR3 is CASSPFNGPGGTF. CDR3 nucleotide sequence: TGTGCCAGTAGTCCATTCAATGGGCCCGGAGGGACTTTC.

The gene calls are TRBV10-3 and TRBJ1-2, with D perhaps matching TRBD1 (5 bases). Germline V gives CDR1 ENHRY, CDR2 SYGVKD. This CDR3 region has 11 residues. Trimming left V 11 bases short and J 8 bases short, with 15 bases between. The CDR3 DNA sequence: TGTGCCCAACGACAGCCGCGGGGCTACACCTTC. This sequence encodes CAQRQPRGYTF.

The chain carries TRBV30 and TRBJ2-7; possible D gene TRBD2, 6 bases. The germline V gene encodes CDR1 GTSNPN and CDR2 SVGIG (reference sequence). Between the trimmed V and J ends, which lost 3 bases and 4 bases, there was a span of 16 bases. This CDR3 region has 14 residues. CDR3 nucleotide sequence: TGTGCCTGGAGCGCGGGACTCAAGGGATACGAGCAGTACTTC. This translates into CAWSAGLKGYEQYF.

This clonotype was observed a single time. The chain uses TRBV20-1 and TRBJ2-6; unclear D gene. Trimming took 2 bases from V and 0 from J, leaving 5 bases between them. Germline V gene data show CDR1 as DFQATT and CDR2 as SNEGSKA (reference sequence). This CDR3 region has 14 residues. CDR3 coding DNA: TGCAGTGCTAGACTCGGCTCTGGGGCCAACGTCCTGACTTTC. It encodes CSARLGSGANVLTF.

At least ten counts were recorded for this clonotype. The chain couples TRBV10-3 to TRBJ1-5; D ambiguous. Germline V gene lookup returns CDR1 ENHRY and CDR2 SYGVKD. Trimming pared 2 bases from V and 0 bases from J, leaving 8 bases between. The CDR3 is made up of 15 amino acids. The CDR3 is CAISEEENSNQPQHF. The CDR3 bases are TGTGCCATCAGTGAGGAGGAGAATAGCAATCAGCCCCAGCATTTT.

This chain uses TRBV7-2 with TRBJ1-6, with unresolved D. The CDR3 sequence is 17 residues long. Germline CDR1 and CDR2: SGHTA and FQGNSA. Trimming cost V 5 bases and J 0 bases, with 14 bases left between them. The CDR3 nucleotides are TGTGCCAGCAGCCCACGGACGACCAGCTCCTATAATTCACCCCTCCACTTT. This gives the protein CASSPRTTSSYNSPLHF.

The chain is built from TRBV19 and TRBJ1-5, with 7 bases aligning to TRBD1. This CDR3 comprises 11 residues. Germline V lookup: CDR1 LNHDA, CDR2 SQIVND (reference sequence). The V segment lost 5 bases and the J segment 10 bases; nucleotides outside the gene matches: 2. Here the CDR3 reads CASSRTGPQHF. CDR3 in DNA: TGTGCCAGTAGTCGGACAGGACCCCAGCATTTT. Looking up the rest from reference TRBV19 and TRBJ1-5 gives the full variable domain: DGGITQSPKYLFRKEGQNVTLSCEQNLNHDAMYWYRQDPGQGLRLIYYSQIVNDFQKGDIAEGYSVSREKKESFPLTVTSAQKNPTAFYLCASSRTGPQHFGDGTRLSIL.

Ten or more counts support this clonotype. The gene calls are TRBV15 and TRBJ2-7; D assignment may be TRBD1 or TRBD2 (5 bases each). The CDR3 runs to 14 residues. The V end was cut by 2 bases, the J end by 5 bases, with 13 bases between. Germline CDR1 is LNHNV and CDR2 is YYDKDF (reference sequence). CDR3: CATSRSGPEDEQYF. Written as DNA, the CDR3 is TGTGCCACCAGCAGATCGGGGCCTGAGGACGAGCAGTACTTC.

This clonotype has a single count. The chain carries TRBV7-9 and TRBJ2-1, with 12 bases aligning to TRBD2. Trimming took 5 bases from V and 9 from J; bases not matched to a gene: 14. CDR3 length equals 17 residues. Germline CDR1 is SEHNR and CDR2 is FQNEAQ (reference sequence). The CDR3 bases are TGTGCCAGCAGCACTACTAGCGGGAGGTCTGTCATTGGTGAGCAGTTCTTC. Translated: CASSTTSGRSVIGEQFF.

CDR3: CASSLSTGRARTEAFF. CDR3 sequence (DNA): TGTGCCAGCAGCTTATCGACGGGGAGAGCGAGAACGGAAGCTTTCTTT. V is TRBV7-2 and J is TRBJ1-1; no definite D call. This CDR3 has 16 amino acids. The germline V gene has CDR1 SGHTA and CDR2 FQGNSA. V was shortened by 2 bases and J by 8 bases, with 21 bases between the two germline ends.

The chain has TRBV7-8 and TRBJ2-7; no reliable D call. CDR1 is SGHVS and CDR2 is FQNEAQ in the germline V gene. The length of the CDR3 is 14 residues. Trimming took off 5 bases at V and 1 base at J, with 12 bases between the two ends. Here the CDR3 DNA reads TGTGCCAGCAGCCCCTCGACAAAATCCTACGAGCAGTACTTC. It encodes CASSPSTKSYEQYF.

This clonotype was seen once. The rearrangement uses TRBV2 and TRBJ2-2; D is perhaps TRBD2 (6 bases). With 2 bases removed from V and 4 bases from J, the gap between germline ends came to 11 bases. CDR3 length: 15 residues. Germline-derived CDR1 and CDR2 are SNHLY and FYNNEI. The CDR3 nucleotides read TGTGCCAGCAGTGAAAGCGGGCAGGGCACCGGGGAGCTGTTTTTT. Amino acids: CASSESGQGTGELFF.

This clonotype was observed many times. This rearrangement joins TRBV29-1 to TRBJ1-2, with 8 bases fitting TRBD1. The V gene end was trimmed by 7 bases and the J gene end by 8 bases; junction bases not matched to a gene: 6. The CDR3 sequence is 11 residues long. The germline gives CDR1 SQVTM, CDR2 ANQGSEA. The CDR3 spells CSEGTGHGYTF. As DNA, the CDR3 is TGCAGCGAAGGGACAGGACACGGCTACACCTTC.

This clonotype was found many times. The rearrangement links TRBV7-9 to TRBJ2-7; D is undetermined. Germline CDR1 reads SEHNR; CDR2 reads FQNEAQ (reference sequence). CDR3 length: 15 residues. The V end was cut by 4 bases, the J end by 7 bases, with 20 bases between. CDR3 sequence (DNA): TGTGCCAGCAGCTCCACCCGAGGACCGTCTAGGGAGCAGTACTTC. It yields the protein CASSSTRGPSREQYF.

The rearrangement joins TRBV5-1 to TRBJ2-5; TRBD2 is a possible D gene (7 bases). Trimming stripped 4 bases from V and 4 bases from J, with 11 bases between. The CDR3 sequence is 13 residues long. Germline V CDR1 and CDR2: SGHRS, YFSETQ. CDR3 in DNA: TGCGCCAGCAGCCAAAGGGGGGGAGAGACCCAGTACTTC. Translation gives CASSQRGGETQYF.

The V call is TRBV29-1, the J call TRBJ1-1, with 8 bases lining up with TRBD1. In germline, CDR1 is SQVTM, CDR2 ANQGSEA. The CDR3 has 13 amino acids. Trimming removed 7 bases from V and 0 bases from J; junction bases left unmatched: 4. CDR3 protein: CSAGQGVNTEAFF. CDR3 nucleotides: TGCAGCGCCGGACAGGGTGTGAACACTGAAGCTTTCTTT.

This clonotype was seen ten or more times. This chain joins TRBV20-1 and TRBJ2-5, with 12 bases fitting TRBD2. The CDR3 has 17 residues. The V and J ends lost 0 bases and 4 bases, in that order; junction bases with no gene match: 9. Germline V gene data show CDR1 as DFQATT and CDR2 as SNEGSKA (reference sequence). This CDR3 reads CSARDGASGRVGETQYF. The CDR3, as DNA: TGCAGTGCTAGAGACGGGGCTAGCGGGAGGGTGGGAGAGACCCAGTACTTC.

The rearrangement uses TRBV7-9 and TRBJ1-3; 7 bases map to TRBD1. CDR1 and CDR2 (germline): SEHNR, FQNEAQ (reference sequence). J was trimmed by 8 bases and V by 5 bases; bases with no gene match: 15. The CDR3 loop spans 16 amino acids. DNA for the CDR3: TGTGCCAGCAGCCCCCGGGACAGCCGGAGCTTAGACACCATATATTTT. Amino acids: CASSPRDSRSLDTIYF.

This clonotype was picked up a small number of times. The chain links TRBV6-1 to TRBJ1-1; 7 bases fit TRBD1. The CDR3 extends over 14 amino acids. Germline V lookup: CDR1 MNHNS, CDR2 SASEGT. V gave up 7 bases and J gave up 0 bases; unmatched junction bases: 5. CDR3 region: CASTMTGLNTEAFF. The DNA of the CDR3 is TGTGCCAGCACCATGACAGGGCTGAACACTGAAGCTTTCTTT.

V is TRBV7-2 and J is TRBJ2-1; D may be TRBD2 (5 bases). The V end lost 5 bases, the J end lost 12 bases, and 17 bases lay between the germline ends. The CDR3 sequence is 13 residues long. CDR1 is SGHTA, CDR2 FQGNSA, per germline. In DNA form, the CDR3 reads TGTGCCAGCAGCCTGGACTCCAGCCAAGGGCAGTTCTTC. Translating gives CASSLDSSQGQFF.

The gene calls are TRBV7-6 and TRBJ2-2; 8 bases line up with TRBD2. CDR1 and CDR2 from the germline V gene are SGHVS and FNYEAQ. V was pared by 5 bases and J by 7 bases, with 12 bases of the junction left unmatched. The CDR3 runs 16 residues. The chain's CDR3 is CASSRAGVLAGGELFF. CDR3 bases: TGTGCCAGCAGCCGAGCGGGAGTCCTTGCGGGCGGGGAGCTGTTTTTT.

The CDR3 protein is CASSDPVTNEKLFF. As DNA, the CDR3 is TGTGCCAGCAGTGATCCTGTAACTAATGAAAAACTGTTTTTT. The chain recombines TRBV2 with TRBJ1-4; D gene ambiguous. CDR3 length: 14 amino acids. Germline V gene data show CDR1 as SNHLY and CDR2 as FYNNEI. The V end was cut by 3 bases, the J end by 1 base, with 6 bases between.

The CDR3 DNA is TGTGCCACCAGTGACAGCGGGGGAGAGACCCAGTACTTC. Translation gives CATSDSGGETQYF. The chain links TRBV24-1 to TRBJ2-5; 8 bases are shared with TRBD2. From germline, CDR1 is KGHDR and CDR2 SFDVKD. The V and J ends lost 4 bases and 4 bases, in that order; junction bases with no gene match: 1. The CDR3 spans 13 residues.

Concerning this clonotype: The junction departs from the called germline gene at one end, perhaps through a read error. CDR3 amino acids: CASSPVVGGYTF. CDR3 DNA: TGTGCTAGCAGCCCGGTGGTTGGGGGCTACACCTTC. The chain links TRBV7-7 to TRBJ1-2; D is undetermined. Germline V gene data show CDR1 as SSHAT and CDR2 as FNYEAQ (reference sequence). The CDR3 has 12 amino acids.

The chain carries TRBV7-2 and TRBJ2-5; 8 nucleotides align to TRBD1. Germline-derived CDR1 and CDR2 are SGHTA and FQGNSA. After removal of 4 bases from V and 9 bases from J, the junction contained 10 bases not matched to a gene. The CDR3 sequence is 14 residues long. The DNA for the CDR3 is TGTGCCAGCAGCTCAGGGGGCAGGGGTCAGCCCCAGTACTTC. Protein product: CASSSGGRGQPQYF.